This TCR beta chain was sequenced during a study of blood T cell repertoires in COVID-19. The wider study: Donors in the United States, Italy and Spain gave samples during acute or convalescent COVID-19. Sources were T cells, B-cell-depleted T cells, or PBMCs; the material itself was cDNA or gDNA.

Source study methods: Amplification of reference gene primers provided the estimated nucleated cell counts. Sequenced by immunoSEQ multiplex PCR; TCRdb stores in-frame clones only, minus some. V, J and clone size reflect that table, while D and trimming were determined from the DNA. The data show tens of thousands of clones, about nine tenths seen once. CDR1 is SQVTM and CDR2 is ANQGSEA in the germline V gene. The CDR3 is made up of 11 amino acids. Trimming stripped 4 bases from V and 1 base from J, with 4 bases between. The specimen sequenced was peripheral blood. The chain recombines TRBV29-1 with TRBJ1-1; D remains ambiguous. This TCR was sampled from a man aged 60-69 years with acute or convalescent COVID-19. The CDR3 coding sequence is TGCAGCGTTGTCAAGAACACTGAAGCTTTCTTT. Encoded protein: CSVVKNTEAFF.